This T cell receptor (beta chain) came from a study of shared clonotypes between healthy human individuals. Overall study context: Each donor's CD8 memory used one plate, CD8 naive two, each CD4 subset three. Findings of the study overall: The genetic and exposure-history diversity represented was limited by few donors.

How the authors handled the data: Owing to the provision of junction-only sequences devoid of quality scores by immunoSEQ, filtering differed. Sequenced by immunoSEQ multiplex PCR; TCRdb stores in-frame clones only, minus some. That table is the source of V, J and clone size, and D and trimming were worked out from the DNA. The sample consists of 2 million to 2.5 million clones, roughly 93% of them appearing once. CD45RA-negative memory and CD45RA+ naive subsets were split from the CD4+ cells. On this clone: Its antigen is not identified.

Between the trimmed V and J ends, which lost 3 bases and 4 bases, there was a span of 12 bases. Germline CDR1 reads KGHSH; CDR2 reads LQKENI. This CDR3 contains 15 residues. Sample: naive CD4+ T cells from PBMCs. Subset noted: CD45RA+ positively selected. This TCR derives from a man younger than 35 in good health. Some clones in this sample may be carry-over from other donors' samples. The chain links TRBV18 to TRBJ2-2; the D gene is possibly TRBD2 (6 bases). The CDR3 region has the DNA TGTGCCAGCTCACCGGGGGGAAGGAGCACCGGGGAGCTGTTTTTT. This codes for CASSPGGRSTGELFF.